Below, one T cell receptor beta chain is given with its context. The antigen is undetermined. This entry is derived from a study of shared clonotypes between healthy human individuals. Study-level findings and limits: Among donors, sharing of clonotypes was expected to be affected by sequencing depth.

There were no recent acute infections or vaccinations among the donors, who were healthy HIV-negative adults. Negatively enriched CD4+ T cells were divided by CD45RA into naive and memory. Per germline, CDR1 MNHNY and CDR2 SVGAGI (reference sequence). J was trimmed by 5 bases and V by 3 bases; bases with no gene match: 3. This CDR3 is 13 amino acids long. The method was immunoSEQ multiplex PCR; TCRdb's version includes in-frame clones alone and lacks a portion of them. The data contain approximately 940,000 clones, more than 75% of them seen just once; the ten biggest clones take up about 1.5%. The chain uses TRBV6-6 and TRBJ1-1; TRBD1 matches at 7 bases. This TCR derives from a man between 18 and 29 years old in good health. The specimen was memory CD4+ T cells sorted from blood. Noted subset: CD45RA-negative fraction. CDR3 region: CASSYGRGTEAFF. The CDR3 DNA is TGTGCCAGCAGTTATGGCAGGGGGACTGAAGCTTTCTTT.